A selection of T cell receptor beta chains follows, all from one sample in a study of cytomegalovirus exposure and HLA in healthy donors. The protocol was immunoSEQ multiplex PCR, while the TCRdb copy is restricted to in-frame clones and leaves out a portion. Counted here are 150,000 to 200,000 clones, roughly 75% occurring once; the ten biggest clones make up under 7.5%. Sequenced input: PBMCs. The receptors stem from a man aged 35-49 years in good health and CMV-seronegative. Each CDR3 is given with its conserved first and last residue. The D gene is left open where the match is weak. Not every row has a clone size; where given, it reads once, few, many or a size class.

D: NA; size: NA; V: TRBV18; J: TRBJ1-4; CDR3: CASSSGAREKLFF; DNA: TGTGCCAGCTCCTCAGGTGCCCGTGAAAAACTGTTTTTT
D: TRBD1; size: NA; V: TRBV4-3; J: TRBJ1-4; CDR3: CASSQGLATGVVEEKLFF; DNA: TGCGCCAGCAGCCAAGGCCTTGCGACAGGGGTAGTGGAGGAAAAACTGTTTTTT
D: NA; size: few; V: TRBV19; J: TRBJ1-4; CDR3: CASSNREEKLFF; DNA: TGTGCCAGTAGTAACCGGGAGGAAAAACTGTTTTTT
D: TRBD1; size: NA; V: TRBV23-1; J: TRBJ1-1; CDR3: CASSQYVDRVNTEAFF; DNA: TGCGCCAGCAGTCAATATGTCGACAGGGTTAACACTGAAGCTTTCTTT
D: NA; size: once; V: TRBV2; J: TRBJ1-6; CDR3: CASSGDYGNSPLHF; DNA: TGTGCCAGCAGTGGGGACTATGGGAATTCACCCCTCCACTTT
D: TRBD2; size: NA; V: TRBV6-5; J: TRBJ2-7; CDR3: CATRSGLAGVEQYF; DNA: TGTGCCACCCGTTCGGGACTAGCGGGAGTCGAGCAGTACTTC
D: NA; size: NA; V: TRBV18; J: TRBJ2-5; CDR3: CASSPPDGSETQYF; DNA: TGTGCCAGCTCACCCCCCGACGGGTCGGAGACCCAGTACTTC
D: NA; size: NA; V: TRBV5-1; J: TRBJ2-1; CDR3: CASSLVANEQFF; DNA: TGCGCCAGCAGCTTGGTGGCAAATGAGCAGTTCTTC
D: NA; size: once; V: TRBV5-1; J: TRBJ1-6; CDR3: CASSLEYLENSPLHF; DNA: TGCGCCAGCAGCCTGGAATACTTAGAAAATTCACCCCTCCACTTT
D: NA; size: once; V: TRBV7-6; J: TRBJ2-7; CDR3: CASSLGPTGEQYF; DNA: TGTGCCAGCAGCTTAGGGCCGACGGGCGAGCAGTACTTC
D: NA; size: few; V: TRBV20-1; J: TRBJ2-7; CDR3: CSARAGEQYF; DNA: TGCAGTGCTAGAGCCGGCGAGCAGTACTTC
D: TRBD1; size: NA; V: TRBV2; J: TRBJ1-6; CDR3: CASRQGADSPLHF; DNA: TGTGCCAGCCGACAGGGCGCGGATTCACCCCTCCACTTT
D: TRBD1; size: NA; V: TRBV2; J: TRBJ2-1; CDR3: CATGTGGWGEQFF; DNA: TGTGCCACAGGGACAGGGGGCTGGGGTGAGCAGTTCTTC
D: NA; size: NA; V: TRBV6-5; J: TRBJ2-2; CDR3: CASSGGLRLFF; DNA: TGTGCCAGCAGTGGGGGACTGCGGCTGTTTTTT
D: TRBD1; size: few; V: TRBV19; J: TRBJ1-5; CDR3: CASSGTGNQPQHF; DNA: TGTGCCAGTAGTGGGACAGGGAATCAGCCCCAGCATTTT
D: TRBD1; size: NA; V: TRBV10-3; J: TRBJ1-1; CDR3: CAISVSGTEGSEAFF; DNA: TGTGCCATCAGTGTCTCCGGGACAGAAGGGTCCGAAGCTTTCTTT
D: NA; size: NA; V: TRBV2; J: TRBJ2-3; CDR3: CASSFGGASTDTQYF; DNA: TGTGCCAGCAGTTTTGGCGGGGCTAGCACAGATACGCAGTATTTT
D: NA; size: NA; V: TRBV6-5; J: TRBJ2-3; CDR3: CASSGSTYSTDTQYF; DNA: TGTGCCAGCAGTGGGTCGACATATAGCACAGATACGCAGTATTTT
D: NA; size: NA; V: TRBV5-6; J: TRBJ2-2; CDR3: CASSPTAVLNTGELFF; DNA: TGTGCCAGCAGCCCCACGGCGGTACTGAACACCGGGGAGCTGTTTTTT
D: NA; size: NA; V: TRBV7-9; J: TRBJ1-2; CDR3: CASSFGGRGKDF; DNA: TGTGCCAGCAGCTTTGGGGGCAGGGGAAAGGACTTC
D: NA; size: NA; V: TRBV27; J: TRBJ1-1; CDR3: CASSLRSRGTEAFF; DNA: TGTGCCAGCAGTTTACGGAGCCGGGGCACTGAAGCTTTCTTT
D: NA; size: NA; V: TRBV29-1; J: TRBJ1-1; CDR3: CSTGHTEAFF; DNA: TGCAGCACGGGTCACACTGAAGCTTTCTTT
D: TRBD2; size: NA; V: TRBV6-1; J: TRBJ2-2; CDR3: CASSVSGRGVTGELFF; DNA: TGTGCCAGCAGTGTTAGCGGGAGAGGGGTCACCGGGGAGCTGTTTTTT
D: NA; size: NA; V: TRBV7-9; J: TRBJ2-5; CDR3: CSSGLSGETQYF; DNA: TGTTCCAGCGGCCTCTCGGGAGAGACCCAGTACTTC
D: NA; size: NA; V: TRBV5-6; J: TRBJ2-3; CDR3: CASSLGKGLGSTDTQYF; DNA: TGTGCCAGCAGCTTGGGGAAGGGGCTCGGTAGCACAGATACGCAGTATTTT
D: NA; size: NA; V: TRBV9; J: TRBJ1-3; CDR3: CASSVDRSGNTIYF; DNA: TGTGCCAGCAGCGTAGACAGGAGTGGAAACACCATATATTTT
D: TRBD1; size: NA; V: TRBV7-8; J: TRBJ2-5; CDR3: CASSSRDRAEGETQYF; DNA: TGTGCCAGCAGCTCGCGGGACAGGGCGGAAGGAGAGACCCAGTACTTC
D: TRBD1; size: once; V: TRBV5-6; J: TRBJ1-1; CDR3: CASSRMTGSEAFF; DNA: TGTGCCAGCAGCAGAATGACAGGGTCTGAAGCTTTCTTT
D: NA; size: NA; V: TRBV2; J: TRBJ2-7; CDR3: CASSGGRPYEQYF; DNA: TGTGCCAGCAGTGGCGGAAGGCCCTACGAGCAGTACTTC
D: NA; size: NA; V: TRBV20-1; J: TRBJ1-2; CDR3: CSAGTNYGYTF; DNA: TGCAGTGCTGGGACAAACTATGGCTACACCTTC
D: NA; size: NA; V: TRBV30; J: TRBJ1-2; CDR3: CAWSLANYGYTF; DNA: TGTGCCTGGAGCTTAGCTAACTATGGCTACACCTTC
D: NA; size: NA; V: TRBV10-3; J: TRBJ1-1; CDR3: CAISEDRVNTEAFF; DNA: TGTGCCATCAGTGAGGACAGAGTGAACACTGAAGCTTTCTTT
D: TRBD1; size: NA; V: TRBV18; J: TRBJ2-7; CDR3: CASSPPSRGLVEQYF; DNA: TGTGCCAGCTCACCACCTTCCAGGGGGCTAGTCGAGCAGTACTTC
D: NA; size: once; V: TRBV19; J: TRBJ2-3; CDR3: CASSGQHTDTQYF; DNA: TGTGCCAGTAGTGGGCAGCACACAGATACGCAGTATTTT
D: TRBD2; size: NA; V: TRBV5-1; J: TRBJ2-1; CDR3: CASSLGAAGGNEQFF; DNA: TGCGCCAGCAGCCTCGGGGCAGCGGGGGGGAATGAGCAGTTCTTC
D: NA; size: NA; V: TRBV10-3; J: TRBJ1-1; CDR3: CAISEIGGEAFF; DNA: TGTGCCATCAGTGAGATAGGCGGTGAAGCTTTCTTT
D: TRBD1; size: NA; V: TRBV28; J: TRBJ2-3; CDR3: CASSSPGTGHSADTQYF; DNA: TGTGCCAGCAGTTCCCCCGGGACAGGGCATTCGGCAGATACGCAGTATTTT
D: NA; size: NA; V: TRBV6-5; J: TRBJ2-7; CDR3: CASSYSGTSTYEQYF; DNA: TGTGCCAGCAGTTACTCCGGGACAAGCACCTACGAGCAGTACTTC
D: TRBD2; size: NA; V: TRBV11-2; J: TRBJ2-1; CDR3: CASILPGGRGNEQFF; DNA: TGTGCCAGCATCTTACCGGGAGGGCGGGGCAATGAGCAGTTCTTC
D: TRBD2; size: NA; V: TRBV5-1; J: TRBJ2-3; CDR3: CASSLAWGAGGTDTQYF; DNA: TGCGCCAGCAGCTTGGCCTGGGGAGCGGGGGGGACAGATACGCAGTATTTT
D: TRBD2; size: NA; V: TRBV2; J: TRBJ2-7; CDR3: CASSLLAGGSYEQYF; DNA: TGTGCCAGCAGCCTTTTAGCGGGAGGATCATACGAGCAGTACTTC
D: TRBD2; size: NA; V: TRBV14; J: TRBJ2-2; CDR3: CASSQDELAGVIGELFF; DNA: TGTGCCAGCAGCCAAGATGAACTAGCGGGAGTCATCGGGGAGCTGTTTTTT
D: TRBD2; size: NA; V: TRBV27; J: TRBJ2-1; CDR3: CASSPGTSGLYNEQFF; DNA: TGTGCCAGCAGTCCCGGGACTAGCGGGCTCTACAATGAGCAGTTCTTC
D: NA; size: NA; V: TRBV4-1; J: TRBJ1-6; CDR3: CASSQEGRGWGGGSPLHF; DNA: TGCGCCAGCAGCCAAGAAGGACGAGGGTGGGGAGGCGGTTCACCCCTCCACTTT
D: NA; size: few; V: TRBV28; J: TRBJ2-3; CDR3: CASSETVSVTQYF; DNA: TGTGCCAGCAGTGAGACAGTGTCGGTTACGCAGTATTTT
D: NA; size: NA; V: TRBV7-9; J: TRBJ1-3; CDR3: CASSATTGRISGNTIYF; DNA: TGTGCCAGCAGCGCCACAACAGGACGGATCTCTGGAAACACCATATATTTT
D: TRBD2; size: NA; V: TRBV5-4; J: TRBJ2-7; CDR3: CASSGTTVAGSYEQYF; DNA: TGTGCCAGCAGCGGCACTACTGTAGCGGGCTCCTACGAGCAGTACTTC
D: TRBD1; size: NA; V: TRBV2; J: TRBJ1-5; CDR3: CASGQGPFGTQHF; DNA: TGTGCCAGCGGACAGGGTCCTTTTGGGACCCAGCATTTT
D: NA; size: NA; V: TRBV18; J: TRBJ1-6; CDR3: CASSPLEVSPLHF; DNA: TGTGCCAGCTCACCGCTAGAAGTTTCACCCCTCCACTTT
D: TRBD2; size: NA; V: TRBV4-3; J: TRBJ2-4; CDR3: CASSQCLAGGLDKNIQYF; DNA: TGCGCCAGCAGCCAATGTCTAGCGGGGGGGCTTGACAAAAACATTCAGTACTTC
D: TRBD2; size: NA; V: TRBV29-1; J: TRBJ2-1; CDR3: CSGARLAGVNEQFF; DNA: TGCAGCGGAGCCCGACTAGCGGGAGTCAATGAGCAGTTCTTC